These T cell receptor beta chains were read from a single sample in a study of shared clonotypes between healthy human individuals. The data were produced by immunoSEQ multiplex PCR, yet TCRdb's version contains in-frame clones alone and is incomplete. The table shows 2.5 million or so clones, with more than 90% occurring only once. The sample taken for sequencing was naive CD4+ T cells sorted from blood. The source is a young man in good health. Both conserved end residues are trimmed from each CDR3. Fields, in order: clone size, D gene, J gene, V gene, CDR3 protein. The D gene is left open where the match is weak. Expanded clones get a size class; other rows say once, few or many, or leave the size out.

NA,TRBD2,TRBJ2-3,TRBV10-3,AISKNSGGATDTQY
few,NA,TRBJ1-5,TRBV2,ASSDPGPQH
NA,TRBD1,TRBJ2-1,TRBV18,ASSQDRPNYNEQF
NA,TRBD1,TRBJ2-7,TRBV6-1,ASSLTGSSYEQY
NA,NA,TRBJ2-5,TRBV30,AWSVVGGGQETQY
NA,NA,NA,TRBV10-3,AIGPVYEQY
few,TRBD1,TRBJ1-6,TRBV4-1,ASSQVGQTNSPLH
NA,TRBD2,TRBJ2-2,TRBV9,ASSVSLAGVGGELF
NA,TRBD2,TRBJ2-2,TRBV5-1,ASSWTSGRSNTGELF
NA,NA,TRBJ2-5,TRBV6-6,ASGTGGQETQY
NA,NA,TRBJ2-3,TRBV9,ASSVGAGREADTQY
NA,NA,TRBJ2-7,TRBV6-5,ASRRGDSYLYEQY
NA,NA,TRBJ2-7,TRBV28,ASSSPGGLIDEQY
once,NA,TRBJ1-2,TRBV6-5,ASSYGGGTYGYT
NA,NA,TRBJ1-5,TRBV7-2,ASSLSRESNQPQH
NA,NA,TRBJ2-5,TRBV18,ASSPLASQETQY
once,NA,TRBJ1-2,TRBV5-4,ASSLGEPGFYGYT
NA,NA,TRBJ1-2,TRBV28,ASSFNGNYGYT
NA,TRBD2,TRBJ2-3,TRBV5-1,ASSSLRGGRTDTQY
NA,NA,TRBJ1-1,TRBV25-1,ASSETGKASWTEAF
NA,TRBD1,TRBJ2-1,TRBV7-3,ASSLTGQAYNEQF
NA,NA,TRBJ2-2,TRBV28,ASSFFGGIGTGELF
NA,TRBD2,TRBJ2-5,TRBV29-1,SVGLARGGETQY
NA,TRBD2,TRBJ2-3,TRBV7-2,ASSLNGRAVDTQY
NA,NA,TRBJ1-3,TRBV7-6,ASSLTSSGNTIY
NA,NA,TRBJ2-3,TRBV11-2,ASSLFAGSTDTQY
NA,TRBD2,TRBJ2-5,TRBV10-3,AISRTSGQRETQY
NA,NA,TRBJ2-3,TRBV7-2,ASSLLQIRTDTQY
NA,NA,TRBJ1-5,TRBV4-1,ASSQVVTDSNQPQH
once,NA,TRBJ1-1,TRBV6-5,ASSSKAREAF
NA,NA,TRBJ1-2,TRBV10-3,AISDSGYGYT
NA,NA,TRBJ2-5,TRBV23-1,ASSQFEGCETQY
NA,TRBD2,TRBJ2-5,TRBV4-1,ASSQDSGGRRETQY
once,NA,TRBJ2-1,TRBV7-2,ASSDPDINEQF
NA,NA,TRBJ2-7,TRBV29-1,SVMDSTWDEQY